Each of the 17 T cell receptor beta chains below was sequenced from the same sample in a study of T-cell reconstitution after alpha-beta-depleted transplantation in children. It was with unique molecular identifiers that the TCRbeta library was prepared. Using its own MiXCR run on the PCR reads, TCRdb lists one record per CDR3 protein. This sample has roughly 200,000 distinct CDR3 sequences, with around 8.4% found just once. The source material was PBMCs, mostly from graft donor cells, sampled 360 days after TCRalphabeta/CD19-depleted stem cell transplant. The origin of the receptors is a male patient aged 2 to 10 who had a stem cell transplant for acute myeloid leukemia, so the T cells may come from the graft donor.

The CDR3 sequence is CASSLRREAFF. The DNA of the CDR3 is TGTGCCAGCAGTTTGAGGAGAGAAGCTTTCTTT. The chain couples TRBV28 to TRBJ1-1; D is unclear. V lost 3 bases and J lost 8, with 7 bases in between. Germline V lookup: CDR1 MDHEN, CDR2 SYDVKM. CDR3 length: 11 residues.

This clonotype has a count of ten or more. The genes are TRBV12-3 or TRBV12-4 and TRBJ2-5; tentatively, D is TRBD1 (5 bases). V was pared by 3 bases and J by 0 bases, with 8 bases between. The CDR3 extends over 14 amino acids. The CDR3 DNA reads TGTGCCAGCAGTTTCTCAGGGTACCAAGAGACCCAGTACTTC. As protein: CASSFSGYQETQYF.

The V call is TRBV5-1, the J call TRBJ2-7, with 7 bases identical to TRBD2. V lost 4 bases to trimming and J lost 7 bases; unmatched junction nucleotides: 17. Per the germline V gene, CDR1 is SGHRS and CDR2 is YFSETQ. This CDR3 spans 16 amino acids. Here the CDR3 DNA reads TGCGCCAGCAGCCTCAAGCCCCGGGAGGCGGGGTGGGAGCAGTACGTC. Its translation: CASSLKPREAGWEQYV.

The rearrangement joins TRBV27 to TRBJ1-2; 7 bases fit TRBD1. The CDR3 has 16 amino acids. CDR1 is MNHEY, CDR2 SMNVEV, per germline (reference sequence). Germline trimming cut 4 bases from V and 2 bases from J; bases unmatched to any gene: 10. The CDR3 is CASSSAQGIRNYGYTF. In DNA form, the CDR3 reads TGTGCCAGCAGTTCGGCACAGGGGATCCGAAACTATGGCTACACCTTC.

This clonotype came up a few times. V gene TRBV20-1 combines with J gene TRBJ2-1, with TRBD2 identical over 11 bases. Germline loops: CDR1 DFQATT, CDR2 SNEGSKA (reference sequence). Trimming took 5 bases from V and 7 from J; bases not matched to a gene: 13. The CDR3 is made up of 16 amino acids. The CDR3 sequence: CSAQDISGRAGNEQFF. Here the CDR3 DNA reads TGCAGTGCTCAAGACATTAGCGGGAGGGCAGGGAATGAGCAGTTCTTC.

DNA of the CDR3: TGCAGTGCCAGAAGACAGAATTCACCCCTCCACTTT. Its translation is CSARRQNSPLHF. The V gene is TRBV20-1, the J gene TRBJ1-6, with D possibly being TRBD1 (5 bases). The CDR3 contains 12 residues. V lost 6 bases to trimming and J lost 7 bases, with 10 bases between them. Germline CDR1 reads DFQATT; CDR2 reads SNEGSKA (reference sequence).

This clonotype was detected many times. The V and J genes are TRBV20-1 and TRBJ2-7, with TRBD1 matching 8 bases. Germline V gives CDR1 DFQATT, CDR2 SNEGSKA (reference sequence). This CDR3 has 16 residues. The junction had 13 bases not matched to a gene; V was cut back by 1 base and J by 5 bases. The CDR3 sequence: CSARGTGSRPYDEQYV. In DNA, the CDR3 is TGCAGTGCTAGAGGGACAGGGTCGAGGCCCTACGACGAGCAGTACGTC.

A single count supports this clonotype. The chain's CDR3 is CASSNQRPPEKLFF. Here the CDR3 DNA reads TGTGCCAGCAGCAATCAGCGGCCCCCCGAAAAACTGTTTTTT. V is TRBV11-2 and J is TRBJ1-4; D gene ambiguous. V lost 5 bases, J lost 8 bases, and 15 bases lay in between. The CDR3 length is 14 residues. Germline CDR1 is SGHAT and CDR2 is FQNNGV.

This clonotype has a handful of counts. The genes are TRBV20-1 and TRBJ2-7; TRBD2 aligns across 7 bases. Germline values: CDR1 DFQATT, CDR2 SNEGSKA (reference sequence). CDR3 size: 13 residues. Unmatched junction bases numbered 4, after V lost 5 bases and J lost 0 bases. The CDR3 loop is CSARGGSSYEQYF. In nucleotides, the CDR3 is TGCAGTGCTCGGGGCGGGAGCTCCTACGAGCAGTACTTC.

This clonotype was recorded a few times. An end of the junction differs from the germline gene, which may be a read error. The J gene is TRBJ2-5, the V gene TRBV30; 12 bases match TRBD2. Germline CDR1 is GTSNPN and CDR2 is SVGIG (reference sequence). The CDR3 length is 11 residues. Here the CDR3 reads CAATSGGVPHF. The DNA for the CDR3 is TGTGCCGCGACTAGCGGGGGAGTCCCGCACTTC.

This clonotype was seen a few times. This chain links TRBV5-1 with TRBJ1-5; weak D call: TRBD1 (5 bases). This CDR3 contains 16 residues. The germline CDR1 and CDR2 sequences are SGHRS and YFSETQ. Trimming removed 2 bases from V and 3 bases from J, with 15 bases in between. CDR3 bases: TGCGCCAGCAGCTTAGGACACGGCGGGATCAATCAGCCCCAGCATTTT. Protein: CASSLGHGGINQPQHF.

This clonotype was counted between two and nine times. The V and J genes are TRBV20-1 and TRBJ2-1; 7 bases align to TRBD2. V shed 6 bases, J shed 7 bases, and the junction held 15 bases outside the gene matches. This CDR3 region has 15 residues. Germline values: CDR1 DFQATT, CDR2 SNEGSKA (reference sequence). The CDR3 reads CSATRISGAGNEQFF. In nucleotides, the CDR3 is TGCAGTGCAACTAGAATCAGCGGGGCGGGTAATGAGCAGTTCTTC.

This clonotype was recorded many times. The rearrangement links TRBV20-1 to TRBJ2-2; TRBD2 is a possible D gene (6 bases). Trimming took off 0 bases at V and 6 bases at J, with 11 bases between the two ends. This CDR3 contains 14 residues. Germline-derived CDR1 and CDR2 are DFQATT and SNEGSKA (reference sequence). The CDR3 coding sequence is TGCAGTGCTAGAGATAGGAGGAGGGCCGGGGAGCTGTTTTTT. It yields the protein CSARDRRRAGELFF.

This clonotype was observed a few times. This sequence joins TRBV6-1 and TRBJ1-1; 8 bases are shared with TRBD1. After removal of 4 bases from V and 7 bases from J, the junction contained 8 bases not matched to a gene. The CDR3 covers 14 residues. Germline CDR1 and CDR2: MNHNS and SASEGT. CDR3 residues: CASSVGLQGVEAFF. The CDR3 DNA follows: TGTGCCAGCAGTGTCGGATTACAGGGGGTTGAAGCTTTCTTT.

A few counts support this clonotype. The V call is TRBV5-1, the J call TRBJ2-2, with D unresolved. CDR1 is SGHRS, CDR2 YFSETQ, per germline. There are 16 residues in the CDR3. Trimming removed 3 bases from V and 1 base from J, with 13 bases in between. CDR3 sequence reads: CASSSHGQKNTGELFF. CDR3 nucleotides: TGCGCCAGCAGCTCCCACGGGCAGAAGAACACCGGGGAGCTGTTTTTT.

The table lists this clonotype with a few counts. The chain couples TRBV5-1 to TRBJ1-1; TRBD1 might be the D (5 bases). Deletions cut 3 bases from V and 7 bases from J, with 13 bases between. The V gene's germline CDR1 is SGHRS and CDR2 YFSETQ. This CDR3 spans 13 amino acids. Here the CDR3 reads CASSSHSGLEAFF. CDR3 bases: TGCGCCAGCAGCTCCCACTCAGGGCTTGAAGCTTTCTTT. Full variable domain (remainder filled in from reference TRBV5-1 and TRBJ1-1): KAGVTQTPRYLIKTRGQQVTLSCSPISGHRSVSWYQQTPGQGLQFLFEYFSETQRNKGNFPGRFSGRQFSNSRSEMNVSTLELGDSALYLCASSSHSGLEAFFGQGTRLTVV.

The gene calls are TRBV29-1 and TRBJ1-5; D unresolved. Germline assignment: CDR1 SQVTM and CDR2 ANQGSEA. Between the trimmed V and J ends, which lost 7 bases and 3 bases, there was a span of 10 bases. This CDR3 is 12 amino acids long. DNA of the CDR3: TGCAGCGCCTTGGCCCCCAATCAGCCCCAGCATTTT. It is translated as CSALAPNQPQHF.